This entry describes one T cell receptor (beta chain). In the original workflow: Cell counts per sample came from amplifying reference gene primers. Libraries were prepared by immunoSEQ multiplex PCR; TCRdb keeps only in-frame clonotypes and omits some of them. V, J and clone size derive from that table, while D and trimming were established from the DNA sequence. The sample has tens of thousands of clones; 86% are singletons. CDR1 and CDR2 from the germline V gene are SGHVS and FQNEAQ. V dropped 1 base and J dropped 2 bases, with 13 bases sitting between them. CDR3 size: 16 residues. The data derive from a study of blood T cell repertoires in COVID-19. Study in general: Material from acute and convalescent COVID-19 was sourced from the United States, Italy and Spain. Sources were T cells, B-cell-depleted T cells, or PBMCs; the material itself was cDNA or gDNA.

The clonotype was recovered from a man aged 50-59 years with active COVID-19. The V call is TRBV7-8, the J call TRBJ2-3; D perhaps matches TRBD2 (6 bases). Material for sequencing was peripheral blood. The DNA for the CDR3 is TGTGCCAGCAGCTTAGGCGGCGGGGTAAACACAGATACGCAGTATTTT. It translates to CASSLGGGVNTDTQYF.